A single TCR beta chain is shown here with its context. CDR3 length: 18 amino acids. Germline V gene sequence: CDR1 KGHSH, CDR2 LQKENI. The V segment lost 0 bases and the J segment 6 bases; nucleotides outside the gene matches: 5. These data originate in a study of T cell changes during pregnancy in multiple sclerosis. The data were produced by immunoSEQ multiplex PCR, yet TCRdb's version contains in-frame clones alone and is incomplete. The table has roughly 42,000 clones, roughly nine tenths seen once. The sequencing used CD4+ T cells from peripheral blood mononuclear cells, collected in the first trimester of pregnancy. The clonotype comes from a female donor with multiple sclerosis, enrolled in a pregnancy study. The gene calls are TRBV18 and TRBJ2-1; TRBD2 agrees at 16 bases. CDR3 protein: CASSPPGTSGRALNEQFF. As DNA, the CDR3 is TGTGCCAGCTCACCACCCGGGACTAGCGGGAGGGCCCTCAATGAGCAGTTCTTC.